The TCR beta chain described here comes from a study of identical twins. Whole-study results and caveats: Alpha sequences out of frame and shared by twins had excess low generation probability. Analyses based on zero insertions could be partly confounded by invariant MAIT and iNKT cells.

From the 5' RACE reads, TCRdb called clonotypes with MiXCR, one entry per CDR3 protein. The table includes a few hundred thousand distinct CDR3 sequences, roughly an eighth detected once. Germline lookup yields CDR1 LGHDT and CDR2 YNNKEL (reference sequence). Trimming stripped 4 bases from V and 5 bases from J, with 11 bases between. This CDR3 has 13 residues. Notes on this clonotype: Antigen specificity is unknown.

These sequences were also reported in another study, on yellow fever vaccine responses in identical twins. According to that study: Twin vaccine T cell responses reportedly seemed partly convergent, partly personalized.

This TCR derives from a woman under 30 in good health. The sample consisted of memory (CD45RO+) T cells sorted from blood. This chain connects TRBV3-1 to TRBJ2-5, with D uncertain. CDR3 residues: CASSPRVGETQYF. DNA of the CDR3: TGTGCCAGCAGCCCCCGCGTGGGGGAGACCCAGTACTTC.